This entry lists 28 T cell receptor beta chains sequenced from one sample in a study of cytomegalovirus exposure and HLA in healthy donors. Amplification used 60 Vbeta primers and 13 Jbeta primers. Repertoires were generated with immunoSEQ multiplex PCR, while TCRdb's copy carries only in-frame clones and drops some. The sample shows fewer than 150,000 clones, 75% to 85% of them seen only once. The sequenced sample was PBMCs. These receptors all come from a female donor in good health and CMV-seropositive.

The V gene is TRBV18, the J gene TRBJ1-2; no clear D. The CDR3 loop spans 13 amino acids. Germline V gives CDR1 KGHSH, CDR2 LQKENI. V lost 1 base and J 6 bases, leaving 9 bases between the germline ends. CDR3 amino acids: CASSPRSEDGYTF. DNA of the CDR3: TGTGCCAGCTCACCACGGTCAGAAGATGGCTACACCTTC.

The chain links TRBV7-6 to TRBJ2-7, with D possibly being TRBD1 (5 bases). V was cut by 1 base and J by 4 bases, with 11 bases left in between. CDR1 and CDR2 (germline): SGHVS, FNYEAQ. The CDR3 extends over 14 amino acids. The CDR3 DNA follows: TGTGCCAGCAGCTTAGATACAGGCGGTTACGAGCAGTACTTC. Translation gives CASSLDTGGYEQYF.

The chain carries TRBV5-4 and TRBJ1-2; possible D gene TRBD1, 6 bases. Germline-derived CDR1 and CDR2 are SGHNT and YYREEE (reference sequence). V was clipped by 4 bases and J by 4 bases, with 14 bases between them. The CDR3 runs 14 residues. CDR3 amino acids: CASSQQGPAYGYTF. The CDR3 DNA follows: TGTGCCAGCAGCCAACAGGGTCCCGCCTATGGCTACACCTTC.

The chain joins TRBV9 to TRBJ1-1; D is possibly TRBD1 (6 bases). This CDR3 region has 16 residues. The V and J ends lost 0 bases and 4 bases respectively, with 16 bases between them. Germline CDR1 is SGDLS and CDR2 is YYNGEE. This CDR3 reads CASSVGGGSPVTEAFF. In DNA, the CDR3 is TGTGCCAGCAGCGTAGGGGGGGGCTCTCCGGTCACTGAAGCTTTCTTT.

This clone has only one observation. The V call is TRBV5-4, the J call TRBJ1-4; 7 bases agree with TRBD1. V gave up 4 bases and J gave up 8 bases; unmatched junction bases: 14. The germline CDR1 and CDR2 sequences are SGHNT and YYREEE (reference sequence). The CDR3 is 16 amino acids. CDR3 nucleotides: TGTGCCAGCAGCCTAATAACAGGGGTGGAAGGCGAAAAACTGTTTTTT. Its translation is CASSLITGVEGEKLFF.

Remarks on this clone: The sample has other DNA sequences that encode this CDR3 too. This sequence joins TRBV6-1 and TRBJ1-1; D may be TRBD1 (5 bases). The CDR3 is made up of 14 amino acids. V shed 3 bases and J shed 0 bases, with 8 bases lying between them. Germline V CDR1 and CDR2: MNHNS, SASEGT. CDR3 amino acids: CASSDYRLNTEAFF. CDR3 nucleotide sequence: TGTGCCAGCAGTGACTACAGGTTGAACACTGAAGCTTTCTTT.

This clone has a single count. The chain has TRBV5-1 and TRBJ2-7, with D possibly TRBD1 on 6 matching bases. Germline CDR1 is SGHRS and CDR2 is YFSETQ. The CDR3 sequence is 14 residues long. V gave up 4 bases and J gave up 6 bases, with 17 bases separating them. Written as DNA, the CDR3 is TGCGCCAGCAGCGACCCAGGGGATTGGGCCGAGCAGTACTTC. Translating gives CASSDPGDWAEQYF.

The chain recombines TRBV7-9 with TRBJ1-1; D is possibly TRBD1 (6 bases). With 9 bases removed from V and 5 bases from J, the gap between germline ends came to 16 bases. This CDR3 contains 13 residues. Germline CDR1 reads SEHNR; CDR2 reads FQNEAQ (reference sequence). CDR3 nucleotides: TGTGCCAGTGGCACAGGGTTGGGGACTGAAGCTTTCTTT. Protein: CASGTGLGTEAFF.

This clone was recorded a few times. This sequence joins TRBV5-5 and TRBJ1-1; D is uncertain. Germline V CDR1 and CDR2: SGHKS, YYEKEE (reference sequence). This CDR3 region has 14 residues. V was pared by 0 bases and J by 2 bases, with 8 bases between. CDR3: CASSLVTVNTEAFF. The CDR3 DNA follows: TGTGCCAGCAGCTTGGTTACAGTAAACACTGAAGCTTTCTTT. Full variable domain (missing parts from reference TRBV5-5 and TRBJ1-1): DAGVTQSPTHLIKTRGQQVTLRCSPISGHKSVSWYQQVLGQGPQFIFQYYEKEERGRGNFPDRFSARQFPNYSSELNVNALLLGDSALYLCASSLVTVNTEAFFGQGTRLTVV.

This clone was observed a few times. The CDR3 here is CASSLQGRPQHF. The CDR3 coding sequence is TGTGCCAGCAGCTTACAGGGGCGCCCCCAGCATTTT. The rearrangement joins TRBV5-8 to TRBJ1-5, with 7 bases matching TRBD1. This CDR3 has 12 residues. Germline CDR1 SGHTS, CDR2 YDEGEE. Germline trimming cut 2 bases from V and 10 bases from J; bases unmatched to any gene: 3.

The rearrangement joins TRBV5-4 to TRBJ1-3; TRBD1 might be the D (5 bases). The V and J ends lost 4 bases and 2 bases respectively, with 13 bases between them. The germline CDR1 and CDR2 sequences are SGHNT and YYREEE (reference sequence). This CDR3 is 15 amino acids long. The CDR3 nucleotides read TGTGCCAGCAGCCCCTACCAGGGAACTGGAAACACCATATATTTT. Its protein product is CASSPYQGTGNTIYF.

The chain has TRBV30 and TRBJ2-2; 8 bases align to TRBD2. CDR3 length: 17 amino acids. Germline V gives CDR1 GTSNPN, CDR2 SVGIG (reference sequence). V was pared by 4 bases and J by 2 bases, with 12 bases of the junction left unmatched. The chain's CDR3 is CAWTPGERGLNTGELFF. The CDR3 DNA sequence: TGTGCCTGGACACCCGGGGAGCGGGGGTTAAACACCGGGGAGCTGTTTTTT. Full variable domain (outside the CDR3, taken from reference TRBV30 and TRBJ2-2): SQTIHQWPATLVQPVGSPLSLECTVEGTSNPNLYWYRQAAGRGLQLLFYSVGIGQISSEVPQNLSASRPQDRQFILSSKKLLLSDSGFYLCAWTPGERGLNTGELFFGEGSRLTVL.

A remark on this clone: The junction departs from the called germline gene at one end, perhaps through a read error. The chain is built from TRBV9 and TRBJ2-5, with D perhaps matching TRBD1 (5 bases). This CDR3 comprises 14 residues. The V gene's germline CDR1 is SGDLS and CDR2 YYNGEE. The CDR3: CASGVGDSQETQYF. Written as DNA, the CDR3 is TGTGCCAGCGGCGTAGGAGACAGCCAAGAGACCCAGTACTTC.

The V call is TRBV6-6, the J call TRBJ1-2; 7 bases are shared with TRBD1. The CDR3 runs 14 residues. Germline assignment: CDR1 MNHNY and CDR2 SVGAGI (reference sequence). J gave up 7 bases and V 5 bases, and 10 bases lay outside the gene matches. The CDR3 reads CASSPTGQAVGYTF. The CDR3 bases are TGTGCCAGCAGTCCAACTGGACAGGCCGTTGGCTACACCTTC.

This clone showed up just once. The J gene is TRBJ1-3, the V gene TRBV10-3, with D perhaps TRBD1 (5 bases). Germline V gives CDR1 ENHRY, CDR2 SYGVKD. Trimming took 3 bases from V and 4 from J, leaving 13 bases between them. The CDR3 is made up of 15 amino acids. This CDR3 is CAISDSSGPGNTIYF. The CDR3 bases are TGTGCCATCAGTGACTCATCAGGGCCCGGAAACACCATATATTTT.

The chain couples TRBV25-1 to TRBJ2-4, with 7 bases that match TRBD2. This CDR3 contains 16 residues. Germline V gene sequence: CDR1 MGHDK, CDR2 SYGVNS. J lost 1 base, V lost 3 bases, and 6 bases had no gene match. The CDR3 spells CASSEGGGFAKNIQYF. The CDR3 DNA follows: TGTGCCAGCAGTGAGGGCGGGGGATTCGCCAAAAACATTCAGTACTTC. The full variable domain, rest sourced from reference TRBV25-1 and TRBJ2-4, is EADIYQTPRYLVIGTGKKITLECSQTMGHDKMYWYQQDPGMELHLIHYSYGVNSTEKGDLSSESTVSRIRTEHFPLTLESARPSHTSQYLCASSEGGGFAKNIQYFGAGTRLSVL.

CDR3 bases: TGTGCCATCAGTGTTGAAGGGGCGTCTAATCAGCCCCAGCATTTT. Protein sequence: CAISVEGASNQPQHF. The chain joins TRBV10-3 to TRBJ1-5, with D maybe TRBD1 (5 bases). Germline CDR1 reads ENHRY; CDR2 reads SYGVKD. V lost 4 bases to trimming and J lost 4 bases, with 14 bases between them. The CDR3 runs to 15 residues.

The DNA of the CDR3 is TGTGCCAGCAGTTTGGGGGGGGGACAAGCTAGCAATCAGCCCCAGCATTTT. This sequence encodes CASSLGGGQASNQPQHF. This chain uses TRBV28 with TRBJ1-5, with TRBD1 as a possible D gene (6 bases). The germline V gene has CDR1 MDHEN and CDR2 SYDVKM. The CDR3 totals 17 residues. The V and J ends lost 3 bases and 0 bases respectively, with 15 bases between them.

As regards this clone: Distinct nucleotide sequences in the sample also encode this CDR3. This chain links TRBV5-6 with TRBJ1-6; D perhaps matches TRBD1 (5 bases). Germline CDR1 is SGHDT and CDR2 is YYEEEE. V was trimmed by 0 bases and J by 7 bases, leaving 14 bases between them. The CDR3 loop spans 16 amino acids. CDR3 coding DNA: TGTGCCAGCAGCTTGGCCCTGGGGAGGGACAATTCACCCCTCCACTTT. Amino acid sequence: CASSLALGRDNSPLHF.

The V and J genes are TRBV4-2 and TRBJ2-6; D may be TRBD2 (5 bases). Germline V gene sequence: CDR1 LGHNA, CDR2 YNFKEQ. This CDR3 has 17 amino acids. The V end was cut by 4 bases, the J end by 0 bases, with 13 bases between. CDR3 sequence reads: CASSPEGDVSGANVLTF. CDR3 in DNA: TGTGCCAGCAGCCCTGAGGGAGACGTCTCTGGGGCCAACGTCCTGACTTTC.

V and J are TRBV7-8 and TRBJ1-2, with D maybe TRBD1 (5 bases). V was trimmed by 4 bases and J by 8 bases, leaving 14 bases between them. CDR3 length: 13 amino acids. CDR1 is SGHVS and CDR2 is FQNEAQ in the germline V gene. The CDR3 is CASSSQGTGGYTF. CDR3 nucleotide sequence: TGTGCCAGCAGCTCCCAGGGTACCGGGGGCTACACCTTC.

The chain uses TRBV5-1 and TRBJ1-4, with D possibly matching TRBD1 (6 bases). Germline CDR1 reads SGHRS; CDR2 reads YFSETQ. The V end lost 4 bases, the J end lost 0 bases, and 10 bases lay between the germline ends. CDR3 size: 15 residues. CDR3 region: CASSSRGATNEKLFF. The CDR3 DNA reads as TGCGCCAGCAGCAGCAGGGGAGCAACTAATGAAAAACTGTTTTTT.

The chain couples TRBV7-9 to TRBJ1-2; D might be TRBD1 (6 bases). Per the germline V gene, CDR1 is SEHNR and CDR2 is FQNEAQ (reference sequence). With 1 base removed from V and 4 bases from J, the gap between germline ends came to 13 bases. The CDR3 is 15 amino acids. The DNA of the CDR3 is TGTGCCAGCAGCTTAGGAGCAGGGGAGAGCTATGGCTACACCTTC. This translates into CASSLGAGESYGYTF.

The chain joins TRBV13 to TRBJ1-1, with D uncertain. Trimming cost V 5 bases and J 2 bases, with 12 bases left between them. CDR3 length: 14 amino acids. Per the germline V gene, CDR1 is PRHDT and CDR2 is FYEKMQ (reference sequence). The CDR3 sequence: CASSPRLTNTEAFF. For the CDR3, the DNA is TGTGCCAGCAGCCCCCGACTGACTAACACTGAAGCTTTCTTT.

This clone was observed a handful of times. CDR3 sequence reads: CASSLGQVNSPLHF. The CDR3 nucleotides read TGCGCCAGCAGCTTGGGACAGGTTAATTCACCCCTCCACTTT. The V and J genes are TRBV5-1 and TRBJ1-6, with D perhaps matching TRBD1 (6 bases). Trimming took 0 bases from V and 6 from J, leaving 7 bases between them. Germline V lookup: CDR1 SGHRS, CDR2 YFSETQ. The CDR3 has 14 residues.

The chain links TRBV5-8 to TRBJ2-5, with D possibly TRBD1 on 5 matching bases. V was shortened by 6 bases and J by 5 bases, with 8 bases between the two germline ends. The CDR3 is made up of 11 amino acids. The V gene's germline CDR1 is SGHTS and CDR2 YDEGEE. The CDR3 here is CASKGLETQYF. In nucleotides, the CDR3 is TGTGCCAGCAAGGGGTTGGAGACCCAGTACTTC.

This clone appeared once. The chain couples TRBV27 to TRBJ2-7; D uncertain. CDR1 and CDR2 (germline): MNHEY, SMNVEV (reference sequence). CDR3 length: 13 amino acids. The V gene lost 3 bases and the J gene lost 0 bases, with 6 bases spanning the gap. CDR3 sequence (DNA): TGTGCCAGCAGTTTCTCGAGCTCCTACGAGCAGTACTTC. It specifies CASSFSSSYEQYF.

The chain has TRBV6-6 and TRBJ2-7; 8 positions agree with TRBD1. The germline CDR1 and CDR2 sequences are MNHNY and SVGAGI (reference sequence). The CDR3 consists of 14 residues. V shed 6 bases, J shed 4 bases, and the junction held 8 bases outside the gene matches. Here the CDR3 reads CASRTGQDPYEQYF. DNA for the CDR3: TGTGCCAGCAGAACGGGACAGGACCCTTACGAGCAGTACTTC.